This T cell receptor (beta chain) was identified during a study of OX40 agonist ivuxolimab in advanced cancers. Patients with autoimmune history or systemic immunosuppression were excluded. CDR1 and CDR2 (germline): SGHRS, YFSETQ. V was trimmed by 0 bases and J by 4 bases, leaving 8 bases between them. The CDR3 extends over 13 amino acids. Study-wide results and caveats: In CD8+ T cells, expanded clones were on average more numerous than in CD4+. Some patients who did not respond also had low normalized T-cell clonal expansion.

Assay: immunoSEQ multiplex PCR; the TCRdb copy retains only in-frame clones and omits some. The data show 110,000 or so clones, approximately 90% seen once. Comment on this clone: Its antigen remains unidentified.

The chain is built from TRBV5-1 and TRBJ2-7; tentative D call: TRBD1 (6 bases). The sample consisted of CD4+ or CD8+ T cells sorted from blood, taken in a trial of the OX40 agonist ivuxolimab. The receptor was derived from an adult with an advanced solid tumor such as melanoma, head and neck, liver or kidney cancer. The CDR3 DNA sequence: TGCGCCAGCAGCTTGGACAGGGTGTACGAGCAGTACTTC. Translation: CASSLDRVYEQYF.